A selection of T cell receptor beta chains follows, all from one sample in a study of blood T cell repertoires in COVID-19. Assay: immunoSEQ multiplex PCR; the TCRdb copy retains only in-frame clones and omits some. The sample has about 180,000 clones, 84% seen once; the top ten hold 12% to 15%. Material for sequencing was peripheral blood. Source of these receptors: a man younger than 30 with active or convalescent COVID-19. Each CDR3 is given with its conserved first and last residue. Each record gives: V gene, CDR3 length, J gene, clone size, D gene, CDR3 protein, CDR3 DNA. D genes are given only for firm matches. Not all rows give a size; the values are once, few, many and, for expanded clones, a class.

V: TRBV5-1; length: 16; J: TRBJ2-3; size: -; D: TRBD2; CDR3: CASSPGLAGVGDTQYF; DNA: TGCGCCAGCAGCCCCGGACTAGCGGGAGTGGGAGATACGCAGTATTTT
V: TRBV6-4; length: 15; J: TRBJ2-1; size: many; D: TRBD2; CDR3: CASSETGTSVHEQFF; DNA: TGTGCCAGCAGTGAAACCGGGACTAGCGTCCATGAGCAGTTCTTC
V: TRBV29-1; length: 12; J: TRBJ1-5; size: -; D: TRBD1; CDR3: CSVRQGDQPQHF; DNA: TGCAGCGTTCGACAGGGTGATCAGCCCCAGCATTTT
V: TRBV2; length: 15; J: TRBJ1-4; size: -; D: -; CDR3: CASRLRTGTNEKLFF; DNA: TGTGCCAGCAGACTTAGGACGGGGACTAATGAAAAACTGTTTTTT
V: TRBV15; length: 12; J: TRBJ1-1; size: -; D: -; CDR3: CATSIFNTEAFF; DNA: TGTGCCACCAGCATATTTAACACTGAAGCTTTCTTT
V: TRBV10-3; length: 11; J: TRBJ2-3; size: -; D: -; CDR3: CAVSGADTQYF; DNA: TGTGCCGTATCAGGGGCAGATACGCAGTATTTT
V: TRBV23-1; length: 14; J: TRBJ1-2; size: -; D: -; CDR3: CASSQSKSNYGYTF; DNA: TGCGCCAGCAGTCAATCGAAGAGTAACTATGGCTACACCTTC
V: TRBV10-3; length: 13; J: TRBJ1-2; size: -; D: TRBD1; CDR3: CAIGQDRGYGYTF; DNA: TGTGCCATCGGACAAGACAGGGGCTATGGCTACACCTTC
V: TRBV2; length: 14; J: TRBJ1-1; size: few; D: TRBD1; CDR3: CASSLRGLNTEAFF; DNA: TGTGCCAGCAGTCTAAGGGGGCTGAACACTGAAGCTTTCTTT
V: TRBV9; length: 16; J: TRBJ2-1; size: -; D: -; CDR3: CASSLRLQGSYNEQFF; DNA: TGTGCCAGCAGCCTCCGACTACAGGGAAGTTACAATGAGCAGTTCTTC
V: TRBV10-3; length: 15; J: TRBJ2-4; size: -; D: -; CDR3: CAISKVQGRGNIQYF; DNA: TGTGCCATCAGCAAAGTACAGGGTCGGGGAAACATTCAGTACTTC
V: TRBV29-1; length: 11; J: TRBJ1-1; size: -; D: -; CDR3: CSVGTQGQAFF; DNA: TGCAGCGTGGGTACACAGGGACAAGCTTTCTTT
V: TRBV9; length: 15; J: TRBJ1-5; size: -; D: TRBD1; CDR3: CASSVSTGGNQPQHF; DNA: TGTGCCAGCAGCGTTAGTACAGGGGGCAATCAGCCCCAGCATTTT
V: TRBV7-2; length: 15; J: TRBJ2-5; size: -; D: TRBD2; CDR3: CASSLLLAGIETQYF; DNA: TGTGCCAGCAGCTTATTACTAGCGGGAATAGAGACCCAGTACTTC
V: TRBV6-5; length: 15; J: TRBJ1-1; size: -; D: TRBD1; CDR3: CATLGQGGKNTEAFF; DNA: TGTGCCACTTTAGGACAGGGAGGAAAAAACACTGAAGCTTTCTTT
V: TRBV5-4; length: 16; J: TRBJ2-3; size: -; D: TRBD2; CDR3: CASSRRLAALTDTQYF; DNA: TGTGCCAGCAGCCGCCGTCTAGCGGCGCTCACAGATACGCAGTATTTT
V: TRBV28; length: 17; J: TRBJ1-2; size: -; D: TRBD1; CDR3: CASSPPEGTGGYDGYTF; DNA: TGTGCCAGCAGTCCCCCTGAAGGGACAGGGGGCTATGATGGCTACACCTTC
V: TRBV5-1; length: 14; J: TRBJ2-7; size: -; D: -; CDR3: CASSFEWLVGEQYF; DNA: TGCGCCAGCAGCTTCGAGTGGCTAGTCGGGGAGCAGTACTTC
V: TRBV4-1; length: 16; J: TRBJ1-1; size: few; D: -; CDR3: CASSQGTGSGRGEAFF; DNA: TGCGCCAGCAGCCAAGGCACAGGGTCTGGACGCGGTGAAGCTTTCTTT
V: TRBV19; length: 15; J: TRBJ2-7; size: -; D: -; CDR3: CASSIANLRGYEQYF; DNA: TGTGCCAGTAGTATAGCCAACCTCAGGGGCTACGAGCAGTACTTC
V: TRBV3-1/TRBV3-2; length: 14; J: TRBJ1-2; size: -; D: -; CDR3: CASSPTGTQYGYTF; DNA: TGTGCCAGCAGCCCTACCGGGACTCAGTATGGCTACACCTTC
V: TRBV10-3; length: 13; J: TRBJ1-1; size: -; D: -; CDR3: CAISDKGATEAFF; DNA: TGTGCCATCAGTGATAAAGGGGCCACTGAAGCTTTCTTT
V: TRBV20-1; length: 15; J: TRBJ1-4; size: few; D: TRBD1; CDR3: CSASSPGQGNEKLFF; DNA: TGCAGTGCTAGTTCGCCGGGACAGGGGAATGAAAAACTGTTTTTT
V: TRBV10-2; length: 16; J: TRBJ2-7; size: -; D: TRBD1; CDR3: CASSESLGDSSYEQYF; DNA: TGCGCCAGCAGTGAGTCTTTAGGGGACAGCTCCTACGAGCAGTACTTC
V: TRBV6-5; length: 12; J: TRBJ1-5; size: -; D: -; CDR3: CASSYHGGPQHF; DNA: TGTGCCAGCAGTTACCACGGTGGGCCCCAGCATTTT
V: TRBV25-1; length: 18; J: TRBJ2-2; size: -; D: TRBD1; CDR3: CASSAGQGAVRGTGELFF; DNA: TGTGCCAGCAGTGCAGGACAGGGGGCCGTGCGGGGCACCGGGGAGCTGTTTTTT
V: TRBV6-5; length: 14; J: TRBJ1-2; size: few; D: -; CDR3: CASSLAVDTYGYTF; DNA: TGTGCCAGCAGTCTAGCAGTAGACACCTATGGCTACACCTTC
V: TRBV5-8; length: 13; J: TRBJ2-3; size: -; D: -; CDR3: CASSFQLTDTQYF; DNA: TGTGCCAGCAGCTTCCAGTTAACAGATACGCAGTATTTT